Detailed here is one T cell receptor (beta chain). Other DNA sequences in the sample encode the same CDR3. Per germline, CDR1 SEHNR and CDR2 FQNEAQ (reference sequence). This CDR3 has 14 residues. Trimming stripped 6 bases from V and 1 base from J, with 13 bases between. Data came from immunoSEQ multiplex PCR; TCRdb stores just in-frame clones and leaves some out. The profile covers some 2,100,000 clones, with almost 96% appearing a single time and over 0.1% taken by the ten largest. This record belongs to a study of shared clonotypes between healthy human individuals. The chain joins TRBV7-9 to TRBJ2-7; TRBD2 might be the D (6 bases). The sample consisted of naive CD4+ T cells sorted from blood. Indicated subset: CD45RA+ positively selected. The clonotype originates from a man aged 18 to 35 in good health. The CDR3 DNA is TGTGCCAGCAGTTTTGGCGGGGCTTCCTACGAGCAGTACTTC. It encodes CASSFGGASYEQYF.